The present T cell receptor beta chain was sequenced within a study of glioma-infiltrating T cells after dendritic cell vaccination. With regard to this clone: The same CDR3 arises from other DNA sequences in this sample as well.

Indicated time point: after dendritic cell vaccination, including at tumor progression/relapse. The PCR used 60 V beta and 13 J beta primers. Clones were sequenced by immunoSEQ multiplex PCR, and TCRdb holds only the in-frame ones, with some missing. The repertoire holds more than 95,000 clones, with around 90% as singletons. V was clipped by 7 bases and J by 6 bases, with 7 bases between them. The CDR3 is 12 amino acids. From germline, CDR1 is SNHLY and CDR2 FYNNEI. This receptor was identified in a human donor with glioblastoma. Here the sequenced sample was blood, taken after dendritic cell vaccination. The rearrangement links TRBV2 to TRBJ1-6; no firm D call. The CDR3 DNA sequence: TGTGCCAGCACCGGTGGTAATTCACCCCTCCACTTT. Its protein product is CASTGGNSPLHF.